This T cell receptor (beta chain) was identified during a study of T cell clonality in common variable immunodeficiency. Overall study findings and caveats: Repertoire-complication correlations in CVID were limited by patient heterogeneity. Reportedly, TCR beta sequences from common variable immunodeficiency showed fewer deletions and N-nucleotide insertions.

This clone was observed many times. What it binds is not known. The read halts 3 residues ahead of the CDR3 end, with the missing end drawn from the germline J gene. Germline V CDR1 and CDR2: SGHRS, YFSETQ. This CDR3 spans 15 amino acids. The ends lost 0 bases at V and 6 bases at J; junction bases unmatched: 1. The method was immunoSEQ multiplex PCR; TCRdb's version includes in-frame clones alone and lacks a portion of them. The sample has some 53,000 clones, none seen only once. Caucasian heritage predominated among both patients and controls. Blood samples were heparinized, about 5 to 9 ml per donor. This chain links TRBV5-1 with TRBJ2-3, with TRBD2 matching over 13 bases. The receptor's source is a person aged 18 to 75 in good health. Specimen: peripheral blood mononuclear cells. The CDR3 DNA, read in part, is TGCGCCAGCAGCTTGGGGACTAGCGGGAGTGATACG. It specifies CASSLGTSGSDT. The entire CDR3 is CASSLGTSGSDTQYF. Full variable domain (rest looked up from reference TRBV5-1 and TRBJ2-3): KAGVTQTPRYLIKTRGQQVTLSCSPISGHRSVSWYQQTPGQGLQFLFEYFSETQRNKGNFPGRFSGRQFSNSRSEMNVSTLELGDSALYLCASSLGTSGSDTQYFGPGTRLTVL.